This TCR beta chain was captured by sequencing in a study of blood T cells in healthy people across ages (dated by TCRdb to between 2015 and 2016). In terms of the full investigation: In model experiments, template switching captured about one uniquely barcoded TCR beta cDNA molecule for every two T cells. Using deep sequencing normalized with unique cDNA molecular identifiers, the study measured how TCR beta repertoire diversity changes with age. The donors were split into four age groups: young (average about 15 years), middle-aged (roughly 40), aged (about 62) and long-lived (roughly 86). To avoid experimental bias, donors of different ages were spread randomly across the sequencing lanes. Two additional independent replicas of 1 million unique cDNA reads from the same blood draw were analyzed for two donors (one aged 18 to 30 and one aged 80 or older). Study-wide findings and limitations: Donor CMV infection status was unknown, potentially confounding age-related changes in expanded clonotypes. Compared with the aged group, the long-lived group had more naive CD4+ T cells, fewer expanded clones and increased TCR diversity, suggesting age selection. As age increased, observed TCR beta diversity per million T cells dropped in a roughly linear way, and a significant reduction was already evident by age 40. Since profiling was done on bulk unsorted PBMCs, naive and antigen-experienced compartments could not be conclusively compared. A strong correlation was found between observed TCR beta diversity and the percentage of naive T cells measured by flow cytometry. Estimates of total diversity based on one million sequenced T cells were considered lower bounds and underestimates.

Donors were a few dozen systemically healthy Caucasian individuals from Russia aged roughly 6 to 90 years. Approximately 9.3 milliliters of peripheral blood were drawn from each donor into EDTA-treated Vacutainer tubes. Ficoll-Paque density-gradient centrifugation was used to isolate PBMCs, with at least 6 million per sample. Total RNA was extracted from PBMCs with Trizol reagent, with at least 5 micrograms obtained per sample. The percentages of naive CD45RAhigh/CD27high T cells were determined by flow cytometry on a PBMC aliquot from every donor. As regards this clonotype: Its antigen is still unknown. Per-nucleotide qualities are absent, and no much larger clonotype sits a single base away.

Library preparation was by 5' RACE. Sequenced on an Illumina HiSeq 2500. A second PCR of 7 to 11 cycles was performed with a sample-barcoded 5' primer and a J-beta primer mix. A template-switch 5' adaptor carrying 12 random nucleotides introduced a unique molecular identifier onto each TCR beta cDNA molecule. Each sample yielded at least 2.5 million CDR3-containing paired-end reads. First-strand cDNA was synthesized from all RNA with the Mint cDNA synthesis kit, primed by a TRBC-specific oligonucleotide. All cDNA was treated with uracil-DNA glycosylase and then went through a first 18-cycle PCR with the universal primers M1SS and BC2_uni_R. Per the source publication's procedure: For normalization, 1 million high-quality reads, each with a distinct molecular identifier, were randomly selected from each sample. Reads with shared molecular identifiers were discarded instead of being binned into consensus sequences. MiTCR, with a Q25 quality threshold and the strictest error-elimination algorithm, was used for CDR3 identification, clonotype clustering and error correction. A nonparametric unseen species model with Euler transformation was used to estimate a lower bound on total TCR beta diversity. The public reads were quality trimmed at Q25 with fastp and then assembled into clones with MiXCR by TCRdb, keeping productive beta chains. Rows matching on CDR3 protein sequence are summarized as one entry with the most common DNA and genes. TCRdb's processing, not the authors', yielded these V and J calls. Present in this sample are over 950,000 distinct CDR3 sequences, less than 45% of which were seen just once. Over 10% of the sample is taken by the ten largest.

Sequenced sample: blood. The sequence derives from a man between 18 and 35 years old in good health.

The sequence in DNA is TGTGCCAGCAGTGAAGGAGCCCGTTATGGCTACACCTTC. It is translated as CASSEGARYGYTF. The rearranged chain carries TRBV25-1 and TRBJ1-2, with the D gene not confidently named. CDR1 MGHDK and CDR2 SYGVNS are derived from the germline V gene. The CDR3 runs 13 amino acids, cysteine and phenylalanine included. Only the CDR3 DNA stays, 39 bases, in frame from base 1. V sheds 2 bases and J sheds 5 bases, leaving 9 bases between their ends.